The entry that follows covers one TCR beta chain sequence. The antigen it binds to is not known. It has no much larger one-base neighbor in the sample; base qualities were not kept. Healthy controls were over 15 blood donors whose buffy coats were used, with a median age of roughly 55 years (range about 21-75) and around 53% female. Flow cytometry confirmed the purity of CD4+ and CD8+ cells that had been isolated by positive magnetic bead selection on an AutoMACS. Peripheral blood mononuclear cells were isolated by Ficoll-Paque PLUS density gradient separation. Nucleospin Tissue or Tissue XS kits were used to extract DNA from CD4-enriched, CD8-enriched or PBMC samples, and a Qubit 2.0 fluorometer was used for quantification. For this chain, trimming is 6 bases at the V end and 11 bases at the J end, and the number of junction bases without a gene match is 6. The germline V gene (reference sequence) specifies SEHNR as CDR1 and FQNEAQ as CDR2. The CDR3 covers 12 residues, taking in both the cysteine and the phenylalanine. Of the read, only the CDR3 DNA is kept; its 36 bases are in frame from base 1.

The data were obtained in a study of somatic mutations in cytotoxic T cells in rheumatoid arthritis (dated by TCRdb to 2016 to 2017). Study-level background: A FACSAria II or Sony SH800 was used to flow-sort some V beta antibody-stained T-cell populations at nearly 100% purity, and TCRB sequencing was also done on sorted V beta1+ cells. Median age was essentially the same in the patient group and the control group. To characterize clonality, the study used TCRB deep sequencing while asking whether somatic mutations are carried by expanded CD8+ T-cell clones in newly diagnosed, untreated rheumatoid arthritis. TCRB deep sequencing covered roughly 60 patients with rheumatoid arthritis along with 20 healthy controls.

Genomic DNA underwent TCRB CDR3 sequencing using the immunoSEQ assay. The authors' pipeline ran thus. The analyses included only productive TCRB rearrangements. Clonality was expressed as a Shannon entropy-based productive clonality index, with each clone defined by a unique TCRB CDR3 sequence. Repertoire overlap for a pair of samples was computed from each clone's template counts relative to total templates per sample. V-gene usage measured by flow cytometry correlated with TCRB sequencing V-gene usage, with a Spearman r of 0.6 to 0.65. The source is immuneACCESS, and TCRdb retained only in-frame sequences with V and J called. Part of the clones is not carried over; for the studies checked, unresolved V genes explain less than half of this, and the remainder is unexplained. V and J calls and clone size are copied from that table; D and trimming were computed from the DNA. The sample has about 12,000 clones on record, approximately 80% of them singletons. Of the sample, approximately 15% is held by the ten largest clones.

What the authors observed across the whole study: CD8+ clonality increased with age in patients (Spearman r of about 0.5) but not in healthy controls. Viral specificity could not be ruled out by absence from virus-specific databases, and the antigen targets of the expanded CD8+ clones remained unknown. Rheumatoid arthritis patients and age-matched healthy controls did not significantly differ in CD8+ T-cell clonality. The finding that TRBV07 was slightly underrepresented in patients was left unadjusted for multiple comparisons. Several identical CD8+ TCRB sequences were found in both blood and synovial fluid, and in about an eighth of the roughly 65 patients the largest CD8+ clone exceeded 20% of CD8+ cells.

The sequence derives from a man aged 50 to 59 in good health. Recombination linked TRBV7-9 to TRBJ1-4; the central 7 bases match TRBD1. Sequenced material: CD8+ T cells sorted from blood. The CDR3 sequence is CASRKATGKLFF. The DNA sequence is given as TGTGCCAGCAGAAAAGCGACAGGGAAACTGTTTTTT.